This T cell receptor beta chain was identified during a study of blood T cell repertoires in COVID-19. Study-wide background: The United States, Italy and Spain were the sources of the acute and convalescent COVID-19 samples. Sample material is recorded as cDNA or gDNA derived from T cells, B-cell-depleted T cells, or PBMCs.

Trimming cost V 7 bases and J 7 bases, with 22 bases left between them. Germline V gene sequence: CDR1 MNHNY, CDR2 SVGAGI (reference sequence). The CDR3 has 16 residues. As processed by the authors: Amplification with reference gene primers provided the estimates of nucleated cell counts. Assay: immunoSEQ multiplex PCR; the TCRdb copy retains only in-frame clones and omits some. The DNA gave D and trimming, while V, J and clone size come from that table. The sample yields about 88,000 clones, roughly 90% seen once. The chain recombines TRBV6-6 with TRBJ1-4, with a tentative D call TRBD1 (6 bases). This clonotype originated in a man between 60 and 70 years old with acute or convalescent COVID-19. Sequences were obtained from peripheral blood. The CDR3 here is CASILRGGRIGEKLFF. The CDR3 DNA reads TGTGCCAGCATCTTACGGGGGGGCCGGATTGGTGAAAAACTGTTTTTT.